This TCR beta chain was obtained from a study of T cell changes during pregnancy in multiple sclerosis (dated by TCRdb to the late 2010s). About the full investigation: Changes in the T cell repertoire over the course of pregnancy were examined in this study in women with multiple sclerosis.

Concerning this clone itself: Its antigen remains undetermined. No much larger clonotype is one base removed from it; base qualities were not supplied.

Unmatched junction bases come to 4, with V trimmed by 6 bases and J by 6 bases. The CDR3, from cysteine to phenylalanine, totals 15 residues. Only the CDR3 region is kept as DNA, spanning 45 bases read in frame from base 1. Taken from the germline V gene (reference sequence), the CDR1 and CDR2 loops are LNHDA and SQIVND. Library preparation was by the immunoSEQ multiplex PCR assay. TCRdb carries this immuneACCESS record with in-frame sequences only. Its versions omit some clonotypes, under half of them owing to an unresolved V gene in the studies checked, with the rest unexplained. For this sample there are 100,000 or so clones; 90% to 95% appear just once. Around 0.9% of the sample comes from the top ten.

The TCR was taken from a female donor with multiple sclerosis, enrolled in a pregnancy study. Source: peripheral blood, taken before pregnancy. The chain couples TRBV19 to TRBJ2-1, with 14 junctional bases fitting TRBD2. Read as DNA, the sequence is TGTGCCAGTAGCGTGGGACTAGCGGGAGTCAATGAGCAGTTCTTC. It translates to CASSVGLAGVNEQFF.